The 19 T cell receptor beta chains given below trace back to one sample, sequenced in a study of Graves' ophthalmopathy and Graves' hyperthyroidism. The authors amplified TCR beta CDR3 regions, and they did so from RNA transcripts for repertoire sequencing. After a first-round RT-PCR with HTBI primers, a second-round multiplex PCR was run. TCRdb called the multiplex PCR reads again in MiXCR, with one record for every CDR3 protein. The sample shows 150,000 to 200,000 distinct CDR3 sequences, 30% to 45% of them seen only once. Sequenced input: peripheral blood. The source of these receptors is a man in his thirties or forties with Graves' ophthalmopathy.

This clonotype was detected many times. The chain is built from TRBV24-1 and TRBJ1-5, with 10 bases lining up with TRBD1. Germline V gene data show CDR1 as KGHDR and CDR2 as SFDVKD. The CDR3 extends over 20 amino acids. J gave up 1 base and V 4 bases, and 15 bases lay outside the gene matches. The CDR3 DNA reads TGTGCCACCAGTGAGCGCCCGGGACAGGGGAGGTTGTTAAGCAATCAGCCCCAGCATTTT. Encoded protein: CATSERPGQGRLLSNQPQHF.

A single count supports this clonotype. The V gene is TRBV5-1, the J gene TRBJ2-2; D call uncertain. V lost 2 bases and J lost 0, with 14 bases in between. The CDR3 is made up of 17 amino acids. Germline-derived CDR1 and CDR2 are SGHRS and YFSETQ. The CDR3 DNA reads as TGCGCCAGCAGCTTTTCGGCGATACAAGCGAACACCGGGGAGCTGTTTTTT. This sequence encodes CASSFSAIQANTGELFF.

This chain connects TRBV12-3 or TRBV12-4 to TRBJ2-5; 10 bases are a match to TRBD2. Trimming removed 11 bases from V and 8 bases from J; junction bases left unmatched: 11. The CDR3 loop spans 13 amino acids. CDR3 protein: CAGSWTSGETQYF. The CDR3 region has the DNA TGTGCCGGGTCCTGGACTAGCGGTGAAACCCAGTACTTC.

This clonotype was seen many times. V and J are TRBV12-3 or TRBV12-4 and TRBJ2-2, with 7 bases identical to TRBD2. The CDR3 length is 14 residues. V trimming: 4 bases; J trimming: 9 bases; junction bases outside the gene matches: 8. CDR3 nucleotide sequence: TGTGCCAGCAGTTCGGACGGACTAGTAAGGGAGCTGTTTTTT. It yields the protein CASSSDGLVRELFF.

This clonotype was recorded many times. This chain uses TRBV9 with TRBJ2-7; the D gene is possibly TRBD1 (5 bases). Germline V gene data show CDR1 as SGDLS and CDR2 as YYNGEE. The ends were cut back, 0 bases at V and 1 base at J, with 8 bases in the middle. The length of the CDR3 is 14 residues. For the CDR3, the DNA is TGTGCCAGCAGCGTAGGGGCAGGGTCCTACGAGCAGTACTTC. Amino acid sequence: CASSVGAGSYEQYF.

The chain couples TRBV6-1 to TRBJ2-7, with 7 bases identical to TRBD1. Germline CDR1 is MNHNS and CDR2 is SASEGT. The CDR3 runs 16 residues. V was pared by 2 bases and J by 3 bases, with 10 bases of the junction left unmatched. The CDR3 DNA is TGTGCCAGCAGTGAAATGCACAGGGGTTTCAGCTACGAGCAGTACTTC. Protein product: CASSEMHRGFSYEQYF.

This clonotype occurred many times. CDR3 bases: TGTGCCAGTAGTATCAACAGGGTTAACAATCAGCCCCAGCATTTT. Translation: CASSINRVNNQPQHF. This chain connects TRBV19 to TRBJ1-5; D is possibly TRBD1 (6 bases). The germline gives CDR1 LNHDA, CDR2 SQIVND (reference sequence). CDR3 length: 15 amino acids. Trimming took 3 bases from V and 3 from J, leaving 12 bases between them.

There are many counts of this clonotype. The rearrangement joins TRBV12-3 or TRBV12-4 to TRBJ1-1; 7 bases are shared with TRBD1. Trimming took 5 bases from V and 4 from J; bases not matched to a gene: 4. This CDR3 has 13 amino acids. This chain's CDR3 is CASSTGVGTEAFF. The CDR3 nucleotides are TGTGCCAGCAGTACAGGGGTTGGCACTGAAGCTTTCTTT.

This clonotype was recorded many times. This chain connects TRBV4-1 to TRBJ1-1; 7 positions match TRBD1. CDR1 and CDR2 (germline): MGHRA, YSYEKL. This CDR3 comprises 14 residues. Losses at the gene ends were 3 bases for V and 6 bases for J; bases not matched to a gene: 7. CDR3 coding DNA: TGCGCCAGCAGCCATCCCCCAGGGGGGCCTGAAGCTTTCTTT. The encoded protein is CASSHPPGGPEAFF.

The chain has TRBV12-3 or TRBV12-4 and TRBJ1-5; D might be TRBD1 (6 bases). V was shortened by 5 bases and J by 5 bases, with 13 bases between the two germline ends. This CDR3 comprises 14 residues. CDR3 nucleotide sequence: TGTGCCAGCAGTCCCCAGGGGTGGGATCAGCCCCAGCATTTT. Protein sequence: CASSPQGWDQPQHF.

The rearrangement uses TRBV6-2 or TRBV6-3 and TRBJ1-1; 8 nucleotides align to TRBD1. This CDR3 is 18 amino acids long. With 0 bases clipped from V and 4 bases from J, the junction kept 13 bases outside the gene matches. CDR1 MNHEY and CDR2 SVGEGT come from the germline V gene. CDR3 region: CASSYSKDRALRGTEAFF. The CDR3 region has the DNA TGTGCCAGCAGTTACTCGAAGGACAGGGCCCTGAGGGGCACTGAAGCTTTCTTT.

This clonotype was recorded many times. CDR3 amino acids: CASSLAVGLAGTTAGELFF. In DNA, the CDR3 is TGTGCCAGCAGCTTAGCCGTCGGACTAGCGGGGACGACGGCCGGGGAGCTGTTTTTT. V and J are TRBV7-2 and TRBJ2-2; TRBD2 matches at 12 bases. The CDR3 contains 19 residues. Unmatched junction bases numbered 11, after V lost 0 bases and J lost 6 bases. The V gene's germline CDR1 is SGHTA and CDR2 FQGNSA.

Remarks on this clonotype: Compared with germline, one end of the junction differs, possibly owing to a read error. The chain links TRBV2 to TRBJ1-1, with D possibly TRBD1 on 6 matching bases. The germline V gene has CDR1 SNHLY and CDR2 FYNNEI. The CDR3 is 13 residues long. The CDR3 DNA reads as TGTGCCAGCAGTGAACAGGGGAACACTGAAGCTTTGTTT. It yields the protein CASSEQGNTEALF.

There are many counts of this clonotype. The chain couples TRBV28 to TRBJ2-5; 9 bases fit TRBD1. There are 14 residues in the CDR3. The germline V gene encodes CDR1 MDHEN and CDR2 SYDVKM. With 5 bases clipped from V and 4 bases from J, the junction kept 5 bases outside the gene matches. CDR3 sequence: CASSPTTGGETQYF. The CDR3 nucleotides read TGTGCCAGCAGTCCCACGACAGGGGGAGAGACCCAGTACTTC.

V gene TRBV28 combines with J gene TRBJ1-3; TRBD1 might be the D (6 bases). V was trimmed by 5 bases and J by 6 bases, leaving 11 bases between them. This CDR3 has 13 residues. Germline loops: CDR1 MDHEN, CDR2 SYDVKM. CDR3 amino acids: CASSPQGANTIYF. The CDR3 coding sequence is TGTGCCAGCAGTCCACAGGGTGCAAACACCATATATTTT.

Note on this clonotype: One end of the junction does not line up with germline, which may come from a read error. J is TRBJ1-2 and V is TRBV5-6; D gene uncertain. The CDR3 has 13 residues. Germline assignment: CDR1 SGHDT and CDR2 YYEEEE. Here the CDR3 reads CASSLAGVYDYTF. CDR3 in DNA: TGTGCCAGCAGCTTGGCTGGGGTTTATGACTACACCTTC.

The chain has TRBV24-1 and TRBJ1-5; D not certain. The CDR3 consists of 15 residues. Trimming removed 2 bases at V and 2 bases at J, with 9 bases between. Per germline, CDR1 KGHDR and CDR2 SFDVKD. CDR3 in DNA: TGTGCCACCAGTGATTCCAAGAGAGGCAATCAGCCCCAGCATTTT. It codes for CATSDSKRGNQPQHF.

The CDR3 sequence is CASSSTFEETQYF. The CDR3 nucleotides are TGTGCCAGCAGCAGCACTTTCGAAGAGACCCAGTACTTC. V and J are TRBV11-2 and TRBJ2-5; no clear D gene. Deletions cut 5 bases from V and 3 bases from J, with 10 bases between. The length of the CDR3 is 13 residues. CDR1 is SGHAT and CDR2 is FQNNGV in the germline V gene.

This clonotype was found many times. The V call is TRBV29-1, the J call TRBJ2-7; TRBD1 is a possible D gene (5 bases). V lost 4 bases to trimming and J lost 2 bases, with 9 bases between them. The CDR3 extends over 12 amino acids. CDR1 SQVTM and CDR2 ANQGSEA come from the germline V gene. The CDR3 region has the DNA TGCAGCGTTGGGGGCCAAGCCTACGAGCAGTACTTC. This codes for CSVGGQAYEQYF.